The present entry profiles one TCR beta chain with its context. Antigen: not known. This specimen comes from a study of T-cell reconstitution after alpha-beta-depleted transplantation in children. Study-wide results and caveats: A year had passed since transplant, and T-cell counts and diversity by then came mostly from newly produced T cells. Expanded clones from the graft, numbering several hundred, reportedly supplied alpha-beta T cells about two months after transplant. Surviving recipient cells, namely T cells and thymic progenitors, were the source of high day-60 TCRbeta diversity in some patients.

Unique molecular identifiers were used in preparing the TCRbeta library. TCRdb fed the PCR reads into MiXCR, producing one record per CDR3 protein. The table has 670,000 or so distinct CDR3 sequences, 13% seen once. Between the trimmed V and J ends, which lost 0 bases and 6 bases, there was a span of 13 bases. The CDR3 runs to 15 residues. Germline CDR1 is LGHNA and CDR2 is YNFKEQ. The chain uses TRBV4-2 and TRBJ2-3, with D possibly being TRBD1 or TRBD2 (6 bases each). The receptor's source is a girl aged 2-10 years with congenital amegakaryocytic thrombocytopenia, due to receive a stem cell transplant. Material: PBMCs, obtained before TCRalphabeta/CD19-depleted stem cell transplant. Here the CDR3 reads CASSQEGGLGDTQYF. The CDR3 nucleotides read TGTGCCAGCAGCCAAGAAGGGGGGCTTGGGGATACGCAGTATTTT.